This section outlines one T cell receptor (beta chain) sequence together with its context. Antigen: not known. TCRdb re-called the reads through MiXCR, storing one row per CDR3 protein. This sample carries tens of thousands of distinct CDR3 sequences, less than 30% of them seen once, and the ten largest clones take 45% to 65%. The sample comes from a study of T cell repertoires in cytomegalovirus infection. Across the whole study: CMV epitopes that were recently identified and HLA-C-restricted were used alongside well-studied HLA-B-restricted ones. Public TCR beta signatures provided an indication of both CMV infection and a matching HLA type. Study-wide points: Of the TCR beta families, the public ones yielded a cumulative frequency that identified carriers of CMV plus the relevant HLA. HLA-C-restricted TCR beta clonotypes specific for CMV led the ex vivo response.

The germline V gene has CDR1 MNHEY and CDR2 SMNVEV (reference sequence). With V trimmed by 2 bases and J by 2 bases, 3 bases remained unmatched. This CDR3 comprises 15 residues. The input for sequencing was CD8+ T cells from cultured PBMCs, taken from culture after CMV antigen stimulation. This clonotype was obtained from a human donor in good health (CMV status not recorded). Some clones in this sample may be carry-over from other donors' samples. The J gene is TRBJ2-7, the V gene TRBV27, with 10 bases that match TRBD2. This CDR3 reads CASSLVLAGTYEQYF. The CDR3 DNA reads as TGTGCCAGCAGTTTAGTACTAGCGGGAACCTACGAGCAGTACTTC.